Included here is one T cell receptor (beta chain) sequence, with context. Its antigen is not known. Within the sample, other DNA sequences also encode this same CDR3. The junction had 3 bases not matched to a gene; V was cut back by 5 bases and J by 1 base. The CDR3 has 15 amino acids. Germline V lookup: CDR1 LNHDA, CDR2 SQIVND (reference sequence). These data originate in a study of cytomegalovirus exposure and HLA in healthy donors. Across the study: About 85 million unique TCRs from HLA-typed donors were held in an early release of data.

Study results and caveats: One variant, a missense change in DCLRE1C, was linked in a later analysis to TCR beta V- and J-gene trimming. Relative to the approximately 700-donor mean, N-insertions were reportedly fewer in an Asian-associated ancestry cluster in a later analysis. In vitro testing confirmed three CMV-associated chains as specific for CMV antigens.

60 Vbeta and 13 Jbeta primers were used in PCR. Sequencing used immunoSEQ multiplex PCR; TCRdb keeps in-frame clones, though not all of them. The sample contains roughly 150,000 clones, over 75% of which appear only once. The source material was PBMCs. This chain uses TRBV19 with TRBJ2-7; 12 nucleotides line up with TRBD2. The sequence was obtained from a male donor in good health and CMV-seronegative. The CDR3 protein is CASSPGLAGSYEQYF. The CDR3 nucleotides read TGTGCCAGTAGTCCGGGACTAGCGGGTTCCTACGAGCAGTACTTC.